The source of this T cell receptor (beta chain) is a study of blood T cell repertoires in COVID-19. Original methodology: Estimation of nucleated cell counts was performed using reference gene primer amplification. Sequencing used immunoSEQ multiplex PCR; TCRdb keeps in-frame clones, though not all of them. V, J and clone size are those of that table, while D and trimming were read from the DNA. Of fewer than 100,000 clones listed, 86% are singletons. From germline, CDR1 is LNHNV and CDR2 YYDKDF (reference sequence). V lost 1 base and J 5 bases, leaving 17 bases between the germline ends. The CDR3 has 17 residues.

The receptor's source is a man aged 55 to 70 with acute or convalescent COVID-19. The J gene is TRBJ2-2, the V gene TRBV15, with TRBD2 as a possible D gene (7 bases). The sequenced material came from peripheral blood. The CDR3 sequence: CATSRGPGGARTGELFF. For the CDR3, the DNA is TGTGCCACCAGCAGAGGACCTGGGGGGGCGCGGACCGGGGAGCTGTTTTTT.